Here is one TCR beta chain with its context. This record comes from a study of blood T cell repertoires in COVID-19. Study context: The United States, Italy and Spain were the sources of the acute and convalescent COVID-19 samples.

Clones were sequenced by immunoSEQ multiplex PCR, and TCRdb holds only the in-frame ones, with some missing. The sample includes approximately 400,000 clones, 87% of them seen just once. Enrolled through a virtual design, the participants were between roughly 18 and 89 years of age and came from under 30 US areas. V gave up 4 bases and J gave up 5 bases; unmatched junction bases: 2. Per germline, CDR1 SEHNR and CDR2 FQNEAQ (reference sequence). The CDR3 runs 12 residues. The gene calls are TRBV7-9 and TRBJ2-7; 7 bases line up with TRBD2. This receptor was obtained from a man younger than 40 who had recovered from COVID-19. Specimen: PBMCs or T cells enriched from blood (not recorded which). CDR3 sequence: CASSSSGHEQYF. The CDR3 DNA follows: TGTGCCAGCAGCTCTAGCGGCCACGAGCAGTACTTC. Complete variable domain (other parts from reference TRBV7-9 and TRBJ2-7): DTGVSQNPRHKITKRGQNVTFRCDPISEHNRLYWYRQTLGQGPEFLTYFQNEAQLEKSRLLSDRFSAERPKGSFSTLEIQRTEQGDSAMYLCASSSSGHEQYFGPGTRLTVT.